The 32 T cell receptor beta chains below come from one sample, sequenced in a study of cytomegalovirus exposure and HLA in healthy donors. With 60 Vbeta and 13 Jbeta primers, the PCR was carried out. Generated by immunoSEQ multiplex PCR, the TCRdb table keeps only in-frame clones and is missing some. The sample has 100,000 to 150,000 clones, 75% to 85% seen once; the top ten hold 1%. The sample was PBMCs. These receptors originate from a man aged 40-49 years in good health and CMV-seronegative.

The chain uses TRBV2 and TRBJ2-5; tentatively, D is TRBD1 (5 bases). Between the trimmed V and J ends, which lost 4 bases and 8 bases, there was a span of 17 bases. The CDR3 runs 14 residues. CDR1 and CDR2 (germline): SNHLY, FYNNEI. CDR3 coding DNA: TGTGCCAGCAGTGCACGGCAGGAAGGGGCCACCCAGTACTTC. Protein product: CASSARQEGATQYF.

The chain is built from TRBV5-1 and TRBJ2-7; 12 bases match TRBD2. The CDR3 covers 15 residues. From germline, CDR1 is SGHRS and CDR2 YFSETQ. The V segment lost 4 bases and the J segment 7 bases; nucleotides outside the gene matches: 9. The CDR3 DNA sequence: TGCGCCAGCAGCGGGACTAGCGGGTCCCTGGCGGAGCAGTACTTC. The encoded protein is CASSGTSGSLAEQYF.

The chain employs TRBV7-7 and TRBJ2-1, with 13 bases identical to TRBD2. The CDR3 has 18 residues. After removal of 1 base from V and 2 bases from J, the junction contained 5 bases not matched to a gene. CDR1 SSHAT and CDR2 FNYEAQ come from the germline V gene (reference sequence). CDR3 loop: CASSLGLAGGTTYNEQFF. Here the CDR3 DNA reads TGTGCCAGCAGCTTAGGACTAGCGGGAGGAACAACCTACAATGAGCAGTTCTTC.

The DNA for the CDR3 is TGTGCCAGCAGGCCAGGGGGCTGGAGCACTGAAGCTTTCTTT. It specifies CASRPGGWSTEAFF. The chain employs TRBV2 and TRBJ1-1, with 8 bases matching TRBD1. After removal of 6 bases from V and 4 bases from J, the junction contained 7 bases not matched to a gene. CDR1 is SNHLY, CDR2 FYNNEI, per germline. CDR3 length: 14 amino acids.

This chain joins TRBV11-2 and TRBJ2-7; D gene uncertain. The V gene lost 0 bases and the J gene lost 3 bases, with 12 bases spanning the gap. The CDR3 contains 15 residues. The germline gives CDR1 SGHAT, CDR2 FQNNGV. CDR3 nucleotide sequence: TGTGCCAGCAGCTTAGATCGAGGTCCAATCTACGAGCAGTACTTC. Protein: CASSLDRGPIYEQYF.

This clone was observed a handful of times. The chain recombines TRBV5-4 with TRBJ2-5; the match to TRBD1 covers 12 bases. Germline V gene lookup returns CDR1 SGHNT and CDR2 YYREEE (reference sequence). J lost 0 bases, V lost 4 bases, and 4 bases had no gene match. This CDR3 has 16 residues. CDR3 residues: CASSRGTGGHQETQYF. The CDR3, as DNA: TGTGCCAGCAGCCGGGGGACAGGGGGCCACCAAGAGACCCAGTACTTC.

This rearrangement joins TRBV25-1 to TRBJ1-1, with 7 bases identical to TRBD1. There are 14 residues in the CDR3. From germline, CDR1 is MGHDK and CDR2 SYGVNS. V trimming: 1 base; J trimming: 8 bases; junction bases outside the gene matches: 7. CDR3 in amino acids: CASSEWSPGQEAFF. The CDR3 nucleotides read TGTGCCAGCAGTGAATGGAGTCCGGGACAGGAAGCTTTCTTT.

The chain is built from TRBV30 and TRBJ2-5; D is unclear. The V gene's germline CDR1 is GTSNPN and CDR2 SVGIG (reference sequence). V was pared by 0 bases and J by 3 bases, with 8 bases between. CDR3 size: 13 residues. The CDR3 DNA is TGTGCCTGGAGTGTAGGCAGGAAAGAGACCCAGTACTTC. It yields the protein CAWSVGRKETQYF.

The rearrangement joins TRBV5-1 to TRBJ2-1; D possibly corresponds to TRBD2 (6 bases). The V gene lost 5 bases and the J gene lost 5 bases, with 11 bases spanning the gap. Germline loops: CDR1 SGHRS, CDR2 YFSETQ. CDR3 length: 13 amino acids. The CDR3 reads CASREGSDNEQFF. DNA for the CDR3: TGCGCCAGCAGGGAGGGGTCGGACAATGAGCAGTTCTTC.

This chain joins TRBV19 and TRBJ1-4; TRBD1 aligns across 10 bases. The germline CDR1 and CDR2 sequences are LNHDA and SQIVND (reference sequence). CDR3 length equals 15 residues. The J segment lost 7 bases and the V segment lost 3 bases, leaving 5 bases of the junction unmatched. CDR3 amino acids: CASSIVTGGTEKLFF. The CDR3 DNA reads as TGTGCCAGTAGTATCGTGACAGGGGGCACTGAAAAACTGTTTTTT.

The chain carries TRBV4-1 and TRBJ2-1; D might be TRBD1 (6 bases). Trimming cost V 4 bases and J 6 bases, with 13 bases left between them. Germline V CDR1 and CDR2: MGHRA, YSYEKL. The CDR3 runs to 14 residues. In DNA form, the CDR3 reads TGCGCCAGCAGCCTAAACCAGGGGAGCAATGAGCAGTTCTTC. It yields the protein CASSLNQGSNEQFF.

In its sample, this clone was seen once. The rearrangement links TRBV5-1 to TRBJ2-3; 13 bases agree with TRBD2. Germline V lookup: CDR1 SGHRS, CDR2 YFSETQ. The CDR3 is 15 amino acids. V was clipped by 4 bases and J by 7 bases; unmatched bases: 6. DNA of the CDR3: TGCGCCAGCAGCACGGGACTAGCGGGGATCCATACGCAGTATTTT. It encodes CASSTGLAGIHTQYF.

J is TRBJ2-1 and V is TRBV20-1; D is unresolved. This CDR3 has 10 amino acids. V lost 6 bases to trimming and J lost 6 bases, with 6 bases between them. Per the germline V gene, CDR1 is DFQATT and CDR2 is SNEGSKA (reference sequence). CDR3 in amino acids: CSAAPNEQFF. The DNA of the CDR3 is TGCAGTGCCGCGCCCAATGAGCAGTTCTTC.

This clone was seen only a few times. The chain carries TRBV28 and TRBJ1-2, with D perhaps TRBD1 (6 bases). CDR3 length: 16 amino acids. CDR1 MDHEN and CDR2 SYDVKM come from the germline V gene. V lost 5 bases, J lost 1 base, and 17 bases lay in between. The CDR3 coding sequence is TGTGCCAGCAGTCCAACCTCCCGGACAGATAACTATGGCTACACCTTC. It translates to CASSPTSRTDNYGYTF.

The chain carries TRBV5-1 and TRBJ1-2; TRBD1 aligns across 8 bases. This CDR3 is 13 amino acids long. Germline V CDR1 and CDR2: SGHRS, YFSETQ. Trimming at V came to 4 bases and at J to 8 bases, leaving 7 bases not matched to a gene. CDR3 in amino acids: CASSEQGVRGYTF. CDR3 sequence (DNA): TGCGCCAGCAGCGAACAGGGGGTTCGAGGCTACACCTTC. Using reference TRBV5-1 and TRBJ1-2 for the parts outside the CDR3, the full variable domain is KAGVTQTPRYLIKTRGQQVTLSCSPISGHRSVSWYQQTPGQGLQFLFEYFSETQRNKGNFPGRFSGRQFSNSRSEMNVSTLELGDSALYLCASSEQGVRGYTFGSGTRLTVV.

The gene calls are TRBV18 and TRBJ2-3, with D uncertain. The CDR3 extends over 11 amino acids. Germline CDR1 KGHSH, CDR2 LQKENI. V was cut by 6 bases and J by 3 bases, with 4 bases left in between. CDR3 bases: TGTGCCAGCTCCTCGACAGATACGCAGTATTTT. Protein product: CASSSTDTQYF.

Concerning this clone: The same CDR3 also results from other DNA sequences found in this sample. The V gene is TRBV7-9, the J gene TRBJ2-7; D is possibly TRBD1 (6 bases). Germline lookup yields CDR1 SEHNR and CDR2 FQNEAQ (reference sequence). The CDR3 extends over 14 amino acids. Trimming left V 4 bases short and J 2 bases short, with 12 bases between. CDR3 sequence: CASSSGQRPYEQYF. CDR3 bases: TGTGCCAGCAGCTCAGGACAGAGACCCTACGAGCAGTACTTC.

This clone was observed once. The chain joins TRBV6-5 to TRBJ1-4, with D perhaps TRBD1 (6 bases). The CDR3 is 14 amino acids. From germline, CDR1 is MNHEY and CDR2 SVGAGI. Trimming stripped 9 bases from V and 7 bases from J, with 18 bases between. The CDR3 DNA reads as TGTGCCAGGGCCTACAGGGCCTCTGGTGAAAAACTGTTTTTT. Amino acids: CARAYRASGEKLFF.

The chain joins TRBV5-1 to TRBJ1-6, with a possible D match to TRBD1 (6 bases). This CDR3 contains 13 residues. Trimming pared 0 bases from V and 11 bases from J, leaving 9 bases between. Germline CDR1 SGHRS, CDR2 YFSETQ. The CDR3: CASSLVQGPPLHF. CDR3 sequence (DNA): TGCGCCAGCAGCTTGGTACAGGGACCACCCCTCCACTTT.

The rearrangement joins TRBV5-6 to TRBJ2-7; D remains unclear. Between the trimmed V and J ends, which lost 3 bases and 4 bases, there was a span of 11 bases. The CDR3 is 13 residues long. Germline-derived CDR1 and CDR2 are SGHDT and YYEEEE. CDR3: CASSSGSPYEQYF. The CDR3 nucleotides read TGTGCCAGCAGCTCCGGTAGCCCGTACGAGCAGTACTTC.

The chain uses TRBV5-4 and TRBJ2-3; weak D call: TRBD2 (6 bases). This CDR3 is 13 amino acids long. V lost 4 bases and J 11 bases, leaving 17 bases between the germline ends. Germline CDR1 is SGHNT and CDR2 is YYREEE (reference sequence). CDR3 sequence: CASSPNGAGMQYF. CDR3 DNA sequence: TGTGCCAGCAGCCCCAATGGGGCGGGGATGCAGTATTTT. Together with reference TRBV5-4 and TRBJ2-3, the CDR3 gives the full variable domain: ETGVTQSPTHLIKTRGQQVTLRCSSQSGHNTVSWYQQALGQGPQFIFQYYREEENGRGNFPPRFSGLQFPNYSSELNVNALELDDSALYLCASSPNGAGMQYFGPGTRLTVL.

This rearrangement joins TRBV29-1 to TRBJ2-1; 9 bases align to TRBD1. Trimming cost V 7 bases and J 3 bases; bases outside gene matches: 7. There are 14 residues in the CDR3. The germline V gene has CDR1 SQVTM and CDR2 ANQGSEA. The DNA for the CDR3 is TGCAGCGCCCGACAGGGGGGCTACTACAATGAGCAGTTCTTC. Translated: CSARQGGYYNEQFF.

The chain recombines TRBV6-5 with TRBJ2-3; TRBD1 matches at 7 bases. CDR3 length: 14 amino acids. Unmatched junction bases numbered 3, after V lost 5 bases and J lost 1 base. CDR1 and CDR2 from the germline V gene are MNHEY and SVGAGI. CDR3 protein: CASSTGTGTDTQYF. CDR3 coding DNA: TGTGCCAGCAGTACCGGGACAGGCACAGATACGCAGTATTTT.

This clone showed up just a few times. This chain connects TRBV7-2 to TRBJ2-3; 7 bases map to TRBD2. V lost 0 bases to trimming and J lost 9 bases; unmatched junction nucleotides: 6. The CDR3 consists of 14 residues. Germline V gives CDR1 SGHTA, CDR2 FQGNSA. This CDR3 reads CASSLAGGSGTQYF. In DNA, the CDR3 is TGTGCCAGCAGCTTAGCGGGGGGGTCGGGGACGCAGTATTTT.

The chain recombines TRBV6-1 with TRBJ2-7; D not resolved. The CDR3 runs to 11 residues. The germline gives CDR1 MNHNS, CDR2 SASEGT. Trimming removed 6 bases at V and 9 bases at J, with 12 bases between. The CDR3: CASSLPPGQYF. The CDR3 region has the DNA TGTGCCAGCAGCCTGCCCCCAGGGCAGTACTTC.

The CDR3 DNA reads TGTGCCAGCAGCCAGAAGGGACTAGCGGGAGGGCCCCGCACAGATACGCAGTATTTT. Its protein is CASSQKGLAGGPRTDTQYF. The V and J genes are TRBV9 and TRBJ2-3, with TRBD2 matching over 16 bases. The junction had 9 bases not matched to a gene; V was cut back by 4 bases and J by 1 base. CDR1 is SGDLS, CDR2 YYNGEE, per germline. The CDR3 totals 19 residues.

V is TRBV27 and J is TRBJ1-6, with 9 bases aligning to TRBD1. The CDR3 totals 16 residues. The V gene end was trimmed by 6 bases and the J gene end by 7 bases; junction bases not matched to a gene: 10. Germline CDR1 MNHEY, CDR2 SMNVEV (reference sequence). CDR3: CASSYRGQGMNSPLHF. The CDR3 nucleotides are TGTGCCAGCAGCTACCGGGGACAGGGTATGAATTCACCCCTCCACTTT.

This clone appeared a single time. This chain joins TRBV6-5 and TRBJ2-7; 7 positions match TRBD1. V dropped 4 bases and J dropped 2; count of bases not matched to a gene: 5. Germline V lookup: CDR1 MNHEY, CDR2 SVGAGI. There are 14 residues in the CDR3. The CDR3 coding sequence is TGTGCCAGCAGTTCAACACAGGGGACCTACGAGCAGTACTTC. Protein product: CASSSTQGTYEQYF.

This clone was seen a handful of times. The chain employs TRBV6-1 and TRBJ1-2; 8 bases fit TRBD1. With V trimmed by 8 bases and J by 4 bases, 9 bases remained unmatched. This CDR3 contains 14 residues. Germline-derived CDR1 and CDR2 are MNHNS and SASEGT. CDR3 in DNA: TGTGCCAGCGAGATTGGACAGGGAACCTATGGCTACACCTTC. Its translation is CASEIGQGTYGYTF.

The CDR3 nucleotides read TGTGCCAGCAGACCGGGAGGTCGTCCCGATACGCAGTATTTT. Its translation: CASRPGGRPDTQYF. V and J are TRBV6-6 and TRBJ2-3; 7 bases map to TRBD2. Germline CDR1 reads MNHNY; CDR2 reads SVGAGI (reference sequence). The CDR3 covers 14 residues. J lost 6 bases, V lost 6 bases, and 9 bases had no gene match.

J is TRBJ2-2 and V is TRBV5-1; TRBD1 matches at 7 bases. CDR3 length: 13 amino acids. Unmatched junction bases numbered 2, after V lost 3 bases and J lost 6 bases. CDR1 and CDR2 from the germline V gene are SGHRS and YFSETQ. The CDR3 protein is CASSWGTAGELFF. Written as DNA, the CDR3 is TGCGCCAGCAGCTGGGGGACAGCCGGGGAGCTGTTTTTT.

V gene TRBV5-8 combines with J gene TRBJ2-5, with D tentatively TRBD1 (7 bases). Germline CDR1 SGHTS, CDR2 YDEGEE. The CDR3 spans 15 residues. V was clipped by 6 bases and J by 6 bases, with 21 bases between them. In DNA form, the CDR3 reads TGTGCCAGCACCGTTGGAGCCCAGGGGGGCAAGACCCAGTACTTC. It codes for CASTVGAQGGKTQYF. Together with reference TRBV5-8 and TRBJ2-5, the CDR3 gives the full variable domain: EAGVTQSPTHLIKTRGQQATLRCSPISGHTSVYWYQQALGLGLQFLLWYDEGEERNRGNFPPRFSGRQFPNYSSELNVNALELEDSALYLCASTVGAQGGKTQYFGPGTRLLVL.